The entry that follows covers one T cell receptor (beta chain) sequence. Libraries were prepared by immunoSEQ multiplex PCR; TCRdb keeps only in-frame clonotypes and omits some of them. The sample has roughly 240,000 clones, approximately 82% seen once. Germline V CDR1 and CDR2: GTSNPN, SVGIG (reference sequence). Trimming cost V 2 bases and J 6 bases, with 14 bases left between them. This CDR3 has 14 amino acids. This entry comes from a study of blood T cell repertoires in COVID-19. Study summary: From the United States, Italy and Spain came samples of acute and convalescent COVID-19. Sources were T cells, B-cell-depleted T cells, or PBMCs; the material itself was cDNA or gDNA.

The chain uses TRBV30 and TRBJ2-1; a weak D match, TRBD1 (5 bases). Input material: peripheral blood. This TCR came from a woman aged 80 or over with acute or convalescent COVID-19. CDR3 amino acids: CAWSLGVGVNEQFF. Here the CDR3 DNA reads TGTGCCTGGAGTTTAGGGGTTGGAGTCAATGAGCAGTTCTTC. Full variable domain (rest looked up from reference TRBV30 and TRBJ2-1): SQTIHQWPATLVQPVGSPLSLECTVEGTSNPNLYWYRQAAGRGLQLLFYSVGIGQISSEVPQNLSASRPQDRQFILSSKKLLLSDSGFYLCAWSLGVGVNEQFFGPGTRLTVL.